The 23 T cell receptor beta chains in this list originate from one sample, sequenced in a study of cytomegalovirus exposure and HLA in healthy donors. The primer mix had 60 Vbeta and 13 Jbeta primers. Repertoires were generated with immunoSEQ multiplex PCR, while TCRdb's copy carries only in-frame clones and drops some. The sample contains 150,000 to 200,000 clones, 70% to 90% of which appear only once. Source material: PBMCs. All receptors derive from a man aged 18 to 30 in good health and CMV-seropositive.

The chain combines TRBV27 with TRBJ2-7; D is uncertain. This CDR3 is 13 amino acids long. Germline V gives CDR1 MNHEY, CDR2 SMNVEV (reference sequence). The V gene lost 5 bases and the J gene lost 2 bases, with 10 bases spanning the gap. The CDR3 protein is CASSVLRTYEQYF. For the CDR3, the DNA is TGTGCCAGCAGTGTATTGAGGACCTACGAGCAGTACTTC.

This sequence joins TRBV27 and TRBJ1-4; tentative D call: TRBD1 (5 bases). V was cut by 6 bases and J by 4 bases, with 12 bases left in between. Looked up from germline, CDR1 is MNHEY and CDR2 is SMNVEV (reference sequence). CDR3 length equals 14 residues. As DNA, the CDR3 is TGTGCCAGCAGCAACTACGGGGGTAATGAAAAACTGTTTTTT. Amino acids: CASSNYGGNEKLFF.

This sequence joins TRBV5-1 and TRBJ2-1; D may be TRBD2 (5 bases). The germline gives CDR1 SGHRS, CDR2 YFSETQ. The length of the CDR3 is 15 residues. Trimming removed 0 bases at V and 6 bases at J, with 13 bases between. In DNA, the CDR3 is TGCGCCAGCAGCTTGGCCGGTACTAGGGCCAATGAGCAGTTCTTC. Residues: CASSLAGTRANEQFF.

The rearrangement joins TRBV7-9 to TRBJ2-2; 12 positions match TRBD1. CDR3 length: 15 amino acids. CDR1 and CDR2 (germline): SEHNR, FQNEAQ (reference sequence). The J segment lost 6 bases and the V segment lost 5 bases, leaving 4 bases of the junction unmatched. CDR3 bases: TGTGCCAGCAGCCGGGACAGGGGGCTGCCCGGGGAGCTGTTTTTT. Protein sequence: CASSRDRGLPGELFF.

The chain uses TRBV5-1 and TRBJ1-3; D unclear. The CDR3 is made up of 14 amino acids. V lost 4 bases to trimming and J lost 3 bases, with 11 bases between them. From germline, CDR1 is SGHRS and CDR2 YFSETQ. The CDR3 loop is CASSPDNIGNTIYF. CDR3 bases: TGCGCCAGCAGCCCCGACAACATTGGAAACACCATATATTTT.

This clone has a single count. The V gene is TRBV6-5, the J gene TRBJ1-1; D gene ambiguous. Germline V gives CDR1 MNHEY, CDR2 SVGAGI. The CDR3 consists of 15 residues. The V end lost 6 bases, the J end lost 2 bases, and 16 bases lay between the germline ends. CDR3 DNA: TGTGCCAGCAGCCAAAGTCCGGTCCTAAACACTGAAGCTTTCTTT. Translating gives CASSQSPVLNTEAFF.

As for this clone: A junction end diverges from the germline sequence, so it may reflect a read error. Other nucleotide sequences in the sample specify the same CDR3. The chain is built from TRBV12-5 and TRBJ1-6, with 12 bases identical to TRBD1. The CDR3 spans 21 residues. Germline loops: CDR1 LGHNT, CDR2 FRNRAP. The CDR3 protein is CASGLNSGTGGRPSYNSPLHF. For the CDR3, the DNA is TGTGCTAGTGGTTTGAACTCCGGGACAGGGGGCCGCCCATCCTATAATTCGCCCCTCCACTTT.

Comments on this clone: The sample holds other DNA sequences that translate to the same CDR3. V usage is TRBV28 and J usage is TRBJ1-2, with unresolved D. V was shortened by 3 bases and J by 4 bases, with 6 bases between the two germline ends. Looked up from germline, CDR1 is MDHEN and CDR2 is SYDVKM. The CDR3 totals 12 residues. This chain's CDR3 is CASSLPGYGYTF. The CDR3 coding sequence is TGTGCCAGCAGTTTGCCCGGCTATGGCTACACCTTC.

V is TRBV2 and J is TRBJ2-4; 13 bases fit TRBD2. Trimming at V came to 4 bases and at J to 0 bases, leaving 9 bases not matched to a gene. The CDR3 extends over 19 amino acids. From germline, CDR1 is SNHLY and CDR2 FYNNEI. The CDR3 nucleotides read TGTGCCAGCAGTGTTGGGACTAGCGGGGACCTGCTAGCCAAAAACATTCAGTACTTC. It translates to CASSVGTSGDLLAKNIQYF.

This clone was observed a few times. The genes are TRBV6-6 and TRBJ1-1; no firm D call. The ends were cut back, 0 bases at V and 0 bases at J, with 8 bases in the middle. The CDR3 length is 15 residues. Germline V lookup: CDR1 MNHNY, CDR2 SVGAGI (reference sequence). CDR3 nucleotides: TGTGCCAGCAGTTACTCGAGCCCGGTGAACACTGAAGCTTTCTTT. Translated: CASSYSSPVNTEAFF.

V usage is TRBV6-4 and J usage is TRBJ2-3; the match to TRBD2 covers 15 bases. The V gene end was trimmed by 4 bases and the J gene end by 6 bases; junction bases not matched to a gene: 2. The germline gives CDR1 MRHNA, CDR2 SNTAGT. The CDR3 is made up of 15 amino acids. The CDR3: CASSGTSGGADTQYF. Here the CDR3 DNA reads TGTGCCAGCAGTGGGACTAGCGGGGGGGCTGATACGCAGTATTTT.

J is TRBJ1-5 and V is TRBV10-3; TRBD1 matches 9 bases. This CDR3 has 17 amino acids. Germline assignment: CDR1 ENHRY and CDR2 SYGVKD. With V trimmed by 0 bases and J by 2 bases, 5 bases remained unmatched. This CDR3 is CAISESDGDRGNQPQHF. The DNA of the CDR3 is TGTGCCATCAGTGAGTCGGACGGGGACAGGGGCAATCAGCCCCAGCATTTT.

V gene TRBV28 combines with J gene TRBJ2-7, with a tentative D call TRBD1 (7 bases). In germline, CDR1 is MDHEN, CDR2 SYDVKM. Trimming removed 7 bases from V and 3 bases from J, with 16 bases in between. The CDR3 is 14 amino acids. The DNA for the CDR3 is TGTGCCAGCATCCAGGGGGGCGAGAGCTACGAGCAGTACTTC. Amino acids: CASIQGGESYEQYF.

The rearrangement uses TRBV30 and TRBJ2-5; 8 positions match TRBD1. V was clipped by 2 bases and J by 1 base; unmatched bases: 0. Germline CDR1 GTSNPN, CDR2 SVGIG (reference sequence). The CDR3 consists of 13 residues. CDR3 sequence: CAWSTGGQETQYF. The CDR3 DNA sequence: TGTGCCTGGAGTACAGGGGGCCAAGAGACCCAGTACTTC.

The rearrangement joins TRBV18 to TRBJ1-1, with D maybe TRBD1 (5 bases). Germline CDR1 KGHSH, CDR2 LQKENI. V was pared by 2 bases and J by 4 bases, with 8 bases between. CDR3 size: 13 residues. CDR3 DNA sequence: TGTGCCAGCTCACCAAAGGGGTCCACTGAAGCTTTCTTT. This codes for CASSPKGSTEAFF.

The chain combines TRBV7-9 with TRBJ2-5; the D gene is possibly TRBD1 (5 bases). CDR3 size: 14 residues. Germline CDR1 SEHNR, CDR2 FQNEAQ (reference sequence). V was shortened by 2 bases and J by 5 bases, with 12 bases between the two germline ends. The CDR3, as DNA: TGTGCCAGCAGCTTATACGCAGGGAAGGAGACCCAGTACTTC. This encodes CASSLYAGKETQYF.

Remarks on this clone: A junction end diverges from the germline sequence, so it may reflect a read error. The chain combines TRBV5-6 with TRBJ2-5; D possibly corresponds to TRBD1 (6 bases). CDR1 and CDR2 (germline): SGHDT, YYEEEE. CDR3 length: 15 residues. In DNA, the CDR3 is TGTGCCAGCAGCTTGGCCCGCGGACAGCAAGGGACCCAGTACTTC. Translated, it gives CASSLARGQQGTQYF.

This clone was found once. The chain carries TRBV9 and TRBJ2-7; possibly TRBD1 for D (6 bases). V shed 2 bases and J shed 3 bases, with 12 bases lying between them. Germline V CDR1 and CDR2: SGDLS, YYNGEE. The CDR3 spans 14 residues. The CDR3 DNA reads as TGTGCCAGCAGCGTTACAGGGATCTACTACGAGCAGTACTTC. Residues: CASSVTGIYYEQYF.

This rearrangement joins TRBV5-1 to TRBJ2-7; no definite D call. Trimming took 3 bases from V and 2 from J, leaving 12 bases between them. From germline, CDR1 is SGHRS and CDR2 YFSETQ. There are 14 residues in the CDR3. This CDR3 reads CASSSRTTTYEQYF. The CDR3 coding sequence is TGCGCCAGCAGCTCTCGTACAACCACCTACGAGCAGTACTTC.

The V call is TRBV6-6, the J call TRBJ2-1, with TRBD1 matching 7 bases. The germline gives CDR1 MNHNY, CDR2 SVGAGI (reference sequence). V lost 8 bases and J lost 4; bases outside the gene matches: 5. This CDR3 is 13 amino acids long. The DNA of the CDR3 is TGTGCCAGCGGCTACAGGGGATACAATGAGCAGTTCTTC. The encoded protein is CASGYRGYNEQFF.

This clone showed up just once. The V gene is TRBV7-9, the J gene TRBJ1-2; D may be TRBD1 (6 bases). The CDR3 is made up of 15 amino acids. The V end was cut by 5 bases, the J end by 6 bases, with 19 bases between. The V gene's germline CDR1 is SEHNR and CDR2 FQNEAQ (reference sequence). Written as DNA, the CDR3 is TGTGCCAGCAGCCCAGGGGCCAGCCTATCGGATGGCTACACCTTC. Its translation: CASSPGASLSDGYTF.

The chain employs TRBV27 and TRBJ2-7, with D possibly matching TRBD1 (6 bases). Germline V gene sequence: CDR1 MNHEY, CDR2 SMNVEV (reference sequence). The CDR3 has 14 residues. The V gene lost 0 bases and the J gene lost 0 bases, with 6 bases spanning the gap. The CDR3 spells CASSLSTGSYEQYF. Written as DNA, the CDR3 is TGTGCCAGCAGTTTATCGACAGGCTCCTACGAGCAGTACTTC.

The V and J genes are TRBV5-1 and TRBJ2-3; 14 positions agree with TRBD2. The germline gives CDR1 SGHRS, CDR2 YFSETQ. Trimming took 3 bases from V and 3 from J; bases not matched to a gene: 9. The CDR3 has 18 residues. CDR3 DNA: TGCGCCAGCAGCTATGGACTAGCGGGGGGAGGCGCGACAGATACGCAGTATTTT. Its translation: CASSYGLAGGGATDTQYF.